The present entry profiles one T cell receptor beta chain with its context. These data are taken from a study of response to subunit inactivated influenza vaccine. The CDR3 has 13 amino acids. V lost 6 bases and J lost 4; bases outside the gene matches: 6. The germline V gene has CDR1 SGHAT and CDR2 FQNNGV. TCRdb independently ran MiXCR on the RT-PCR reads; one entry per CDR3 protein. Of 170,000 or so distinct CDR3 sequences listed, around 10% are singletons. The TCR sequence derives from a man between 50 and 75 years old who received an inactivated influenza vaccine. The sequences come from CD8+ T cells sorted from PBMCs, collected 23 months after vaccination. The genes are TRBV11-2 and TRBJ2-7; 7 bases match TRBD2. The CDR3 region is CASSSISGYEQYF. Written as DNA, the CDR3 is TGTGCCAGCAGTTCGATTAGCGGGTACGAGCAGTACTTC.